The 31 T cell receptor beta chains listed next were all sequenced from one sample in a study of blood T cells in healthy people across ages (dated by TCRdb to the mid-2010s). Libraries were prepared through 5' RACE. The sequencing machine was an Illumina HiSeq 2500. A second PCR of roughly 7 to 11 cycles was performed with a sample-barcoded 5' primer and a J-beta primer mix. TCRdb ran its own pipeline on the public reads, namely fastp trimming at Q25 and MiXCR clone calling, and kept in-frame beta chains. Rows with a matching CDR3 protein are joined into one entry that keeps the most common DNA and genes. The sample contains about 900,000 distinct CDR3 sequences, around 49% of them found a single time. The ten top clones hold over 10% of the sample. The sequenced sample consisted of blood. These receptors were collected from a man aged 25-45 years in good health.

This clonotype has more than one count but fewer than ten. The chain links TRBV4-3 to TRBJ2-6, with 7 bases lining up with TRBD1. The germline V gene encodes CDR1 LGHNA and CDR2 YSLEER. Trimming removed 4 bases from V and 0 bases from J; junction bases left unmatched: 9. This CDR3 has 18 amino acids. The CDR3 loop reads CASSRRTGTSSGANVLTF. The CDR3 DNA reads as TGCGCCAGCAGCCGTAGGACAGGTACGAGCTCTGGGGCCAACGTCCTGACTTTC.

The chain is built from TRBV10-3 and TRBJ2-7, with 11 bases identical to TRBD1. The length of the CDR3 is 14 residues. Germline-derived CDR1 and CDR2 are ENHRY and SYGVKD. J lost 2 bases, V lost 7 bases, and 4 bases had no gene match. DNA of the CDR3: TGTGCCATCAACCAGGGACAGGGGGCCTACGAGCAGTACTTC. This encodes CAINQGQGAYEQYF.

J is TRBJ2-6 and V is TRBV5-1, with D unclear. The V end was cut by 4 bases, the J end by 0 bases, with 8 bases between. The CDR3 has 15 residues. Germline CDR1 and CDR2: SGHRS and YFSETQ. Here the CDR3 reads CASSADGSGANVLTF. CDR3 DNA: TGCGCCAGCAGCGCGGACGGCTCTGGGGCCAACGTCCTGACTTTC.

The chain carries TRBV7-2 and TRBJ2-3; D gene ambiguous. This CDR3 comprises 15 residues. V was pared by 0 bases and J by 1 base, with 8 bases between. The germline gives CDR1 SGHTA, CDR2 FQGNSA. The CDR3 DNA sequence: TGTGCCAGCAGCTTAGCTAACACCCGCACAGATACGCAGTATTTT. Encoded protein: CASSLANTRTDTQYF.

The J gene is TRBJ2-5, the V gene TRBV27, with no clear D. Germline V gives CDR1 MNHEY, CDR2 SMNVEV (reference sequence). V gave up 3 bases and J gave up 11 bases, with 19 bases separating them. This CDR3 contains 14 residues. In DNA form, the CDR3 reads TGTGCCAGCAGTTTTGGGCAGCCTCCCAATGAGCAGTACTTC. It translates to CASSFGQPPNEQYF.

This clonotype was recorded a few times. The chain is built from TRBV7-9 and TRBJ1-1; D remains unclear. Trimming stripped 1 base from V and 0 bases from J, with 9 bases between. The CDR3 has 15 residues. Germline V gene lookup returns CDR1 SEHNR and CDR2 FQNEAQ (reference sequence). The CDR3 coding sequence is TGTGCCAGCAGCTTAGAGGTAGGGCTGAACACTGAAGCTTTCTTT. Its protein product is CASSLEVGLNTEAFF.

The J gene is TRBJ2-1, the V gene TRBV27, with D uncertain. This CDR3 comprises 14 residues. Germline assignment: CDR1 MNHEY and CDR2 SMNVEV (reference sequence). Trimming stripped 10 bases from V and 3 bases from J, with 16 bases between. This CDR3 is CATHGGSYYNEQFF. The CDR3 DNA reads as TGTGCCACCCACGGCGGCTCCTACTACAATGAGCAGTTCTTC.

This rearrangement joins TRBV12-3 or TRBV12-4 to TRBJ2-4, with TRBD1 identical over 11 bases. Matching the DNA end better, TRBJ2-7 makes the J call doubtful. The CDR3 totals 14 residues. The CDR3 sequence is CASSPDRGHDEQYF. DNA for the CDR3: TGTGCCAGCAGCCCGGACAGGGGGCACGACGAGCAGTACTTC.

This chain connects TRBV12-3 or TRBV12-4 to TRBJ2-3, with a tentative D call TRBD2 (6 bases). Trimming removed 6 bases from V and 3 bases from J, with 16 bases in between. CDR3 size: 15 residues. The CDR3 region has the DNA TGTGCCAGCAGCTCCGAAATGGGGGGAACAGATACGCAGTATTTT. Protein product: CASSSEMGGTDTQYF.

In its sample, this clonotype was seen a few times. The chain employs TRBV6-1 and TRBJ1-6; D remains unclear. This CDR3 contains 15 residues. Germline lookup yields CDR1 MNHNS and CDR2 SASEGT. With 8 bases removed from V and 7 bases from J, the gap between germline ends came to 18 bases. In DNA form, the CDR3 reads TGTGCCAGCGATTATCCTTACAGAACGAATTCACCCCTCCACTTT. It codes for CASDYPYRTNSPLHF.

This sequence joins TRBV12-3 or TRBV12-4 and TRBJ1-2; 7 bases agree with TRBD1. This CDR3 region has 15 residues. V lost 7 bases to trimming and J lost 4 bases; unmatched junction nucleotides: 12. The CDR3 DNA sequence: TGTGCCAGCACCCAGGGGGACCCTCTTGCCTATGGCTACACCTTC. Translation: CASTQGDPLAYGYTF.

The V call is TRBV19, the J call TRBJ2-5; possible D gene TRBD2, 5 bases. V was shortened by 6 bases and J by 2 bases, with 16 bases between the two germline ends. Germline V gene lookup returns CDR1 LNHDA and CDR2 SQIVND (reference sequence). CDR3 length: 15 residues. CDR3 DNA sequence: TGTGCCAGTAGGGCGAACGGGGTTGGACAAGAGACCCAGTACTTC. Residues: CASRANGVGQETQYF.

J is TRBJ2-1 and V is TRBV12-3 or TRBV12-4; D is unresolved. The CDR3 sequence is 13 residues long. V dropped 6 bases and J dropped 5 bases, with 11 bases sitting between them. The CDR3 DNA reads TGTGCCAGCAGAACTCTTTACAACAATGAGCAGTTCTTC. Its protein is CASRTLYNNEQFF.

This clonotype came up a few times. The CDR3 reads CASSADRGRRGGYTF. In DNA form, the CDR3 reads TGTGCCAGCAGCGCAGACAGGGGTAGAAGGGGAGGCTACACCTTC. The chain joins TRBV6-4 to TRBJ1-2; TRBD1 matches 8 bases. This CDR3 has 15 residues. With V trimmed by 6 bases and J by 8 bases, 14 bases remained unmatched. Looked up from germline, CDR1 is MRHNA and CDR2 is SNTAGT.

This clonotype was found a few times. This rearrangement joins TRBV12-3 or TRBV12-4 to TRBJ1-2, with 7 bases that match TRBD1. V shed 5 bases and J 5 bases; nucleotides not matched to a gene: 8. The CDR3 length is 14 residues. The CDR3 spells CASSLTLQGYGYTF. Written as DNA, the CDR3 is TGTGCCAGCAGTCTCACTTTACAGGGGTATGGCTACACCTTC.

This chain joins TRBV18 and TRBJ2-3; D is uncertain. V lost 2 bases and J 0 bases, leaving 12 bases between the germline ends. The length of the CDR3 is 16 residues. CDR1 is KGHSH, CDR2 LQKENI, per germline. The CDR3: CASSPEAIASTDTQYF. The CDR3 coding sequence is TGTGCCAGCTCACCAGAAGCTATAGCTAGCACAGATACGCAGTATTTT. The full variable domain, rest sourced from reference TRBV18 and TRBJ2-3, is NAGVMQNPRHLVRRRGQEARLRCSPMKGHSHVYWYRQLPEEGLKFMVYLQKENIIDESGMPKERFSAEFPKEGPSILRIQQVVRGDSAAYFCASSPEAIASTDTQYFGPGTRLTVL.

The rearrangement joins TRBV29-1 to TRBJ2-2, with TRBD1 identical over 9 bases. In germline, CDR1 is SQVTM, CDR2 ANQGSEA. The ends lost 3 bases at V and 6 bases at J; junction bases unmatched: 8. The CDR3 is 15 amino acids. In DNA form, the CDR3 reads TGCAGCGTTGATATGGGACAGGGAGAGGCCGGGGAGCTGTTTTTT. The encoded protein is CSVDMGQGEAGELFF.

In its sample, this clonotype was seen once. At one of its ends the junction is not consistent with the germline gene, which may arise from a read error. The gene calls are TRBV20-1 and TRBJ2-1, with D uncertain. The CDR3 runs to 10 residues. CDR1 and CDR2 from the germline V gene are DFQATT and SNEGSKA (reference sequence). The CDR3 reads CGVGVDEQFF. CDR3 DNA: TGTGGAGTGGGCGTAGATGAGCAGTTCTTC.

Of note for this clonotype: This clone may be a read error of a much larger clone one base away. This sequence joins TRBV27 and TRBJ2-6; the D is unclear. CDR1 MNHEY and CDR2 SMNVEV come from the germline V gene (reference sequence). This CDR3 spans 14 amino acids. The V gene lost 4 bases and the J gene lost 5 bases, with 9 bases spanning the gap. The CDR3 loop reads CASSSSSRANVLTF. The CDR3 nucleotides are TGTGCCAGCAGTTCGTCAAGTCGGGCCAACGTCCTGACTTTC.

This clonotype was seen many times. The rearrangement uses TRBV5-1 and TRBJ2-3; 8 nucleotides agree with TRBD1. The CDR3 runs to 15 residues. Trimming took 6 bases from V and 5 from J; bases not matched to a gene: 11. Per germline, CDR1 SGHRS and CDR2 YFSETQ. Here the CDR3 DNA reads TGCGCCAGCACCAGGGGGCCCACTCCAGGAGATACGCAGTATTTT. It yields the protein CASTRGPTPGDTQYF.

CDR3 coding DNA: TGTGCCAGCAGCTTAGTGAGGGGCGGCACAGATACGCAGTATTTT. It specifies CASSLVRGGTDTQYF. The chain has TRBV11-2 and TRBJ2-3, with D perhaps matching TRBD1 or TRBD2 (5 bases each). Trimming stripped 1 base from V and 1 base from J, with 9 bases between. Germline assignment: CDR1 SGHAT and CDR2 FQNNGV. There are 15 residues in the CDR3. Combining the CDR3 with reference TRBV11-2 and TRBJ2-3 gives the whole variable domain EAGVAQSPRYKIIEKRQSVAFWCNPISGHATLYWYQQILGQGPKLLIQFQNNGVVDDSQLPKDRFSAERLKGVDSTLKIQPAKLEDSAVYLCASSLVRGGTDTQYFGPGTRLTVL.

The chain combines TRBV6-2 or TRBV6-3 with TRBJ2-1; 8 bases align to TRBD2. Per the germline V gene, CDR1 is MNHEY and CDR2 is SVGEGT. The V segment lost 2 bases and the J segment 8 bases; nucleotides outside the gene matches: 14. The CDR3 consists of 17 residues. CDR3: CASSYGESGGFFDEQFF. DNA of the CDR3: TGTGCCAGCAGTTACGGGGAGAGCGGGGGTTTCTTCGATGAGCAGTTCTTC.

The V and J genes are TRBV4-3 and TRBJ2-5, with TRBD2 matching over 9 bases. CDR3 size: 16 residues. V dropped 0 bases and J dropped 11; count of bases not matched to a gene: 13. Germline values: CDR1 LGHNA, CDR2 YSLEER. DNA of the CDR3: TGCGCCAGCAGCCAAGATAGCGGGGGACACTACAATGAGCAGTACTTC. Its translation is CASSQDSGGHYNEQYF.

This clonotype was observed a handful of times. The J gene is TRBJ1-6, the V gene TRBV9; tentative D call: TRBD1 (5 bases). V dropped 4 bases and J dropped 7 bases, with 15 bases sitting between them. This CDR3 is 15 amino acids long. CDR1 is SGDLS, CDR2 YYNGEE, per germline. The CDR3 DNA sequence: TGTGCCAGCAGCCCAGGGTACCTGAGGAATTCACCCCTCCACTTT. Protein sequence: CASSPGYLRNSPLHF.

There are a few counts of this clonotype. The chain uses TRBV4-1 and TRBJ2-7, with TRBD1 matching 8 bases. CDR3 length: 15 residues. CDR1 and CDR2 from the germline V gene are MGHRA and YSYEKL. V was clipped by 1 base and J by 5 bases; unmatched bases: 7. The CDR3 DNA is TGCGCCAGCAGCCAAGTTGGGGCAGGGGGCAACGAGCAGTACTTC. It encodes CASSQVGAGGNEQYF.

This clonotype showed up just a few times. The chain joins TRBV20-1 to TRBJ2-3; D possibly corresponds to TRBD2 (6 bases). CDR3 size: 16 residues. CDR1 DFQATT and CDR2 SNEGSKA come from the germline V gene (reference sequence). Between the trimmed V and J ends, which lost 4 bases and 0 bases, there was a span of 17 bases. Here the CDR3 reads CSAITPRLGSTDTQYF. The CDR3 nucleotides are TGCAGTGCTATAACCCCTCGACTAGGTAGCACAGATACGCAGTATTTT.

In regard to this clonotype: Sequence at one end of the junction differs from germline and may be a read error. This rearrangement joins TRBV12-3 or TRBV12-4 to TRBJ2-3; D unclear. The CDR3 length is 12 residues. The CDR3, as DNA: TGTGCCAGCAGTTTAACCCCAGATAAGCAGTATTTT. Its translation is CASSLTPDKQYF.

V usage is TRBV11-1 and J usage is TRBJ2-5; a possible D gene is TRBD1 (6 bases). Near its end, the DNA agrees better with TRBJ2-7, so the J call may be wrong. Germline V gives CDR1 SGHAT, CDR2 FQDESV (reference sequence). The CDR3 sequence is 14 residues long. The CDR3 nucleotides are TGTGCCAGCAGCCGACGGACAGAGACCTACGAGCAGTACTTC. This gives the protein CASSRRTETYEQYF.

The chain is built from TRBV27 and TRBJ1-1, with unresolved D. The V and J ends lost 3 bases and 0 bases respectively, with 11 bases between them. The CDR3 has 15 residues. Germline V gene lookup returns CDR1 MNHEY and CDR2 SMNVEV (reference sequence). The CDR3 nucleotides are TGTGCCAGCAGTTTTAGTCCGACAATGAACACTGAAGCTTTCTTT. Protein: CASSFSPTMNTEAFF.

For this clonotype: Mismatch with germline at one junction end may stem from a read error. The rearrangement links TRBV5-5 to TRBJ2-3; 9 bases match TRBD1. The CDR3 runs 15 residues. The V gene's germline CDR1 is SGHKS and CDR2 YYEKEE (reference sequence). For the CDR3, the DNA is TGTGCCAGCAGCAGGACAGGGGCCGGCACAGATGCGCAGTATTTT. Translated, it gives CASSRTGAGTDAQYF.

J is TRBJ2-4 and V is TRBV9; no firm D call. The CDR3 contains 14 residues. CDR1 is SGDLS and CDR2 is YYNGEE in the germline V gene. Trimming shortened V by 0 bases and J by 5 bases, and 9 bases separated the two germline ends. The CDR3 bases are TGTGCCAGCAGCGTAGGGGCAGAACAAAACATTCAGTACTTC. Amino acids: CASSVGAEQNIQYF.